A selection of T cell receptor beta chains follows, all from one sample in a study of blood T cells in healthy people across ages. TCRdb used MiXCR to reprocess the 5' RACE reads, holding one entry per CDR3 protein. The table has roughly 1.9 million distinct CDR3 sequences, around 40% seen once. Material for sequencing was blood. The origin of the receptors is a human donor in good health. CDR3s include the opening cysteine and the closing phenylalanine or tryptophan. Fields, in order: J gene, V gene, clone size, D gene, CDR3 protein, CDR3 DNA. D genes are given only for firm matches. Clone size is given for some rows only: seen once, a few or many times, or a class if the clone is expanded.

j_gene: TRBJ2-5
v_gene: TRBV28
abundance: .
d_gene: .
CDR3aa: CASSPQTTRETQYF
CDR3nt: TGTGCCAGCAGTCCGCAGACGACCAGGGAGACCCAGTACTTC

j_gene: TRBJ1-1
v_gene: TRBV5-1
abundance: .
d_gene: .
CDR3aa: CASSLLGQGFQEAFF
CDR3nt: TGCGCCAGCAGCCTCCTGGGCCAGGGTTTTCAAGAAGCTTTCTTT

j_gene: TRBJ2-3
v_gene: TRBV7-9
abundance: .
d_gene: TRBD2
CDR3aa: CASSLAGGRAGTDTQYF
CDR3nt: TGTGCCAGCAGCTTAGCGGGCGGGAGGGCCGGCACAGATACGCAGTATTTT

j_gene: TRBJ1-1
v_gene: TRBV5-6
abundance: .
d_gene: .
CDR3aa: CASSSTVERAFF
CDR3nt: TGTGCCAGCAGTTCGACAGTGGAACGGGCTTTCTTT

j_gene: TRBJ2-7
v_gene: TRBV6-2/TRBV6-3
abundance: .
d_gene: .
CDR3aa: CASKRAQSYEQYF
CDR3nt: TGTGCCAGCAAGAGGGCACAGAGCTACGAGCAGTACTTC

j_gene: TRBJ2-6
v_gene: TRBV10-3
abundance: .
d_gene: .
CDR3aa: CAIGPPAGASSSGANVLTF
CDR3nt: TGTGCCATCGGACCACCGGCGGGGGCTTCCTCCTCTGGGGCCAACGTCCTGACTTTC

j_gene: TRBJ1-1
v_gene: TRBV7-3
abundance: .
d_gene: TRBD1
CDR3aa: CASSLTTGPAEAFF
CDR3nt: TGTGCCAGCAGCTTAACGACAGGGCCGGCTGAAGCTTTCTTT

j_gene: TRBJ2-3
v_gene: TRBV27
abundance: .
d_gene: TRBD1
CDR3aa: CASRQPGQGTDTQYF
CDR3nt: TGTGCCAGCAGGCAACCGGGACAGGGCACAGATACGCAGTATTTT

j_gene: TRBJ2-1
v_gene: TRBV20-1
abundance: .
d_gene: TRBD2
CDR3aa: CSARDSPSGGAHEQFF
CDR3nt: TGCAGTGCTAGAGATTCCCCTAGCGGGGGGGCTCATGAGCAGTTCTTC

j_gene: TRBJ2-3
v_gene: TRBV20-1
abundance: few
d_gene: TRBD2
CDR3aa: CSASFEPGLARDTQYF
CDR3nt: TGCAGTGCATCATTCGAGCCGGGACTAGCTAGAGATACGCAGTATTTT

j_gene: TRBJ1-5
v_gene: TRBV11-3
abundance: .
d_gene: .
CDR3aa: CASSPGSASNQPQHF
CDR3nt: TGTGCCAGCAGCCCCGGTTCGGCGAGCAATCAGCCCCAGCATTTT

j_gene: TRBJ2-4
v_gene: TRBV28
abundance: few
d_gene: TRBD1
CDR3aa: CASSRQGLRGNIQYF
CDR3nt: TGTGCCAGCAGCCGACAGGGGTTGCGAGGAAACATTCAGTACTTC

j_gene: TRBJ2-7
v_gene: TRBV6-6
abundance: .
d_gene: .
CDR3aa: CASSRQGTGMSDEQYF
CDR3nt: TGTGCCAGCAGTCGCCAAGGTACGGGGATGAGCGACGAGCAGTACTTC

j_gene: TRBJ2-5
v_gene: TRBV6-6
abundance: .
d_gene: .
CDR3aa: CASTKEETQYF
CDR3nt: TGTGCCAGCACCAAGGAGGAGACCCAGTACTTC

j_gene: TRBJ1-1
v_gene: TRBV12-3/TRBV12-4
abundance: few
d_gene: TRBD1
CDR3aa: CASSQPGQASMNTEAFF
CDR3nt: TGTGCCAGCAGTCAACCGGGACAGGCGAGCATGAACACTGAAGCTTTCTTT

j_gene: TRBJ1-2
v_gene: TRBV29-1
abundance: .
d_gene: .
CDR3aa: CSVAEGPANYDYTF
CDR3nt: TGCAGCGTAGCAGAGGGCCCAGCTAACTATGACTACACCTTC

j_gene: TRBJ1-1
v_gene: TRBV6-5
abundance: few
d_gene: .
CDR3aa: CASMGLEAFF
CDR3nt: TGTGCCAGCATGGGTCTTGAAGCTTTCTTT

j_gene: TRBJ2-7
v_gene: TRBV5-1
abundance: .
d_gene: TRBD2
CDR3aa: CASSLAGGLFYEQYF
CDR3nt: TGCGCCAGCAGCCTAGCGGGAGGACTCTTCTACGAGCAGTACTTC

j_gene: TRBJ2-1
v_gene: TRBV4-2
abundance: .
d_gene: TRBD2
CDR3aa: CASSQDPHYEAGVKEQFF
CDR3nt: TGTGCCAGCAGCCAAGATCCACACTATGAAGCGGGGGTTAAGGAGCAGTTCTTC

j_gene: TRBJ2-3
v_gene: TRBV7-6
abundance: few
d_gene: TRBD1
CDR3aa: CASSLPSGGDTQYF
CDR3nt: TGTGCCAGCAGCTTACCTTCAGGGGGAGATACGCAGTATTTT

j_gene: TRBJ2-7
v_gene: TRBV7-3
abundance: few
d_gene: .
CDR3aa: CASSLRQGPIWEQYF
CDR3nt: TGTGCCAGCAGTCTCCGGCAGGGTCCCATCTGGGAGCAGTACTTC

j_gene: TRBJ2-1
v_gene: TRBV2
abundance: .
d_gene: TRBD1
CDR3aa: CASGGQGINEQFF
CDR3nt: TGTGCCAGCGGGGGACAGGGGATCAATGAGCAGTTCTTC

j_gene: TRBJ2-7
v_gene: TRBV10-3
abundance: .
d_gene: TRBD1
CDR3aa: CAAKAGTVEYF
CDR3nt: TGTGCCGCTAAAGCCGGGACAGTGGAGTACTTC

j_gene: TRBJ2-1
v_gene: TRBV18
abundance: many
d_gene: .
CDR3aa: CASSPDGSYNEQFF
CDR3nt: TGTGCCAGCAGCCCGGACGGATCCTACAATGAGCAGTTCTTC

j_gene: TRBJ2-3
v_gene: TRBV5-1
abundance: few
d_gene: TRBD2
CDR3aa: CASSLAASGVAPSTDTQYF
CDR3nt: TGCGCCAGCAGCTTGGCGGCTAGCGGGGTCGCCCCTAGCACAGATACGCAGTATTTT

j_gene: TRBJ2-1
v_gene: TRBV5-4
abundance: .
d_gene: .
CDR3aa: CASREGGLYNEQFF
CDR3nt: TGTGCCAGCCGCGAGGGGGGGCTTTACAATGAGCAGTTCTTC

j_gene: TRBJ2-5
v_gene: TRBV12-3/TRBV12-4
abundance: .
d_gene: TRBD1
CDR3aa: CASSLNRGKYF
CDR3nt: TGTGCCAGCAGTTTAAACAGGGGAAAGTACTTC

j_gene: TRBJ1-2
v_gene: TRBV12-3/TRBV12-4
abundance: .
d_gene: TRBD1
CDR3aa: CASSGGQGFVYGYTF
CDR3nt: TGTGCCAGCAGTGGAGGACAGGGATTCGTCTATGGCTACACCTTC

j_gene: TRBJ2-7
v_gene: TRBV28
abundance: few
d_gene: TRBD1
CDR3aa: CASSSVGDRDEQYF
CDR3nt: TGTGCCAGCAGTTCGGTGGGTGACAGGGACGAGCAGTACTTC

j_gene: TRBJ2-3
v_gene: TRBV5-1
abundance: few
d_gene: TRBD2
CDR3aa: CASSSPLAGGRLASRVTQYF
CDR3nt: TGCGCCAGCAGCTCGCCCCTAGCGGGGGGTCGGTTAGCCTCCCGAGTTACGCAGTATTTT

j_gene: TRBJ1-2
v_gene: TRBV2
abundance: few
d_gene: .
CDR3aa: CASTQREYYGYTF
CDR3nt: TGTGCCAGCACCCAAAGGGAGTACTATGGCTACACCTTC

j_gene: TRBJ1-2
v_gene: TRBV20-1
abundance: few
d_gene: .
CDR3aa: CSARGDGGLGYGYTF
CDR3nt: TGCAGTGCTAGAGGGGATGGGGGGCTCGGCTATGGCTACACCTTC

j_gene: TRBJ2-1
v_gene: TRBV6-2/TRBV6-3
abundance: few
d_gene: .
CDR3aa: CASSYLPAGSSYNEQFF
CDR3nt: TGTGCCAGCAGTTACCTTCCGGCAGGGAGCTCCTACAATGAGCAGTTCTTC

j_gene: TRBJ2-7
v_gene: TRBV7-9
abundance: few
d_gene: .
CDR3aa: CASKRPARDGSLADYEQYF
CDR3nt: TGTGCCAGCAAAAGACCTGCTCGGGACGGAAGTCTTGCCGACTACGAGCAGTACTTC

j_gene: TRBJ1-2
v_gene: TRBV27
abundance: few
d_gene: .
CDR3aa: CASSRPGQSFYGYTF
CDR3nt: TGTGCCAGCAGTCGACCAGGACAGAGCTTCTATGGCTACACCTTC

j_gene: TRBJ2-3
v_gene: TRBV4-2
abundance: .
d_gene: TRBD2
CDR3aa: CASSQVAGESDTQYF
CDR3nt: TGTGCCAGCAGCCAAGTAGCGGGGGAGTCAGATACGCAGTATTTT

j_gene: TRBJ2-5
v_gene: TRBV7-2
abundance: .
d_gene: .
CDR3aa: CASSLAAGTSYGTQYF
CDR3nt: TGTGCCAGCAGCTTAGCAGCTGGGACCTCTTACGGGACCCAGTACTTC

j_gene: TRBJ2-1
v_gene: TRBV7-2
abundance: many
d_gene: .
CDR3aa: CASSLGEQFF
CDR3nt: TGTGCCAGCAGCTTGGGTGAGCAGTTCTTC

j_gene: TRBJ2-7
v_gene: TRBV11-2
abundance: few
d_gene: TRBD1
CDR3aa: CASSLMRGTGSYEQYF
CDR3nt: TGTGCCAGCAGCTTAATGCGGGGGACAGGGTCCTACGAGCAGTACTTC